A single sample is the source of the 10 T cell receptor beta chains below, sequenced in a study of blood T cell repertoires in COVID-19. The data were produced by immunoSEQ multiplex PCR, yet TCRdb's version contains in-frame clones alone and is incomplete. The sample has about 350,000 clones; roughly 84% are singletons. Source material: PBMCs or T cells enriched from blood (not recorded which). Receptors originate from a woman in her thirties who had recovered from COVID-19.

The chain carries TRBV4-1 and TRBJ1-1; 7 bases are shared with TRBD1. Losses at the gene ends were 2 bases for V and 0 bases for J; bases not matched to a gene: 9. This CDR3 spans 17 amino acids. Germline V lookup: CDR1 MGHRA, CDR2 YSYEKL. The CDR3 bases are TGCGCCAGCAGCCAACCCCGACAGGGATGGATGAACACTGAAGCTTTCTTT. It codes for CASSQPRQGWMNTEAFF.

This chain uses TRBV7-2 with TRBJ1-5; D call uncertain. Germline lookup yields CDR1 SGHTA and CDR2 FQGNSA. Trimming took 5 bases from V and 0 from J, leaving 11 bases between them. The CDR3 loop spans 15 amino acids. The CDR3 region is CASSLGMYSNQPQHF. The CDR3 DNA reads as TGTGCCAGCAGCCTCGGGATGTATAGCAATCAGCCCCAGCATTTT.

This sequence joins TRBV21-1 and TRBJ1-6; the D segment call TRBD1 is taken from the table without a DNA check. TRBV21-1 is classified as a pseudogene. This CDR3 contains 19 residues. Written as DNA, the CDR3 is TGTGCCAGCAGCCAAGACAGGGGCCCCTTGATGTTGTATAATTCACCCCTCCACTTT. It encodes CASSQDRGPLMLYNSPLHF.

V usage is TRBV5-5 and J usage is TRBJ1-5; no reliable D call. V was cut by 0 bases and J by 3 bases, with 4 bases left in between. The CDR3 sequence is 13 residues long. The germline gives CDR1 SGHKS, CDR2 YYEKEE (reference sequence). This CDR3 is CASSLVANQPQHF. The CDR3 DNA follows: TGTGCCAGCAGCTTGGTGGCCAATCAGCCCCAGCATTTT. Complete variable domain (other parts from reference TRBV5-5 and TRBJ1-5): DAGVTQSPTHLIKTRGQQVTLRCSPISGHKSVSWYQQVLGQGPQFIFQYYEKEERGRGNFPDRFSARQFPNYSSELNVNALLLGDSALYLCASSLVANQPQHFGDGTRLSIL.

CDR3 in DNA: TGTGCCTGGGGGGAACAGCCGAACACTGAAGCTTTCTTT. It encodes CAWGEQPNTEAFF. The chain is built from TRBV30 and TRBJ1-1; D gene ambiguous. The V gene lost 5 bases and the J gene lost 1 base, with 11 bases spanning the gap. The length of the CDR3 is 13 residues. CDR1 and CDR2 (germline): GTSNPN, SVGIG (reference sequence).

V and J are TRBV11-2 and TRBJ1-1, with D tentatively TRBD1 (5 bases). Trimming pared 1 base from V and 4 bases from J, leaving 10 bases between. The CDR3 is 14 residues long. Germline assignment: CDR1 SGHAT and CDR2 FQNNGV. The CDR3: CASSLGRVFTEAFF. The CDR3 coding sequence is TGTGCCAGCAGCTTAGGCAGGGTGTTCACTGAAGCTTTCTTT.

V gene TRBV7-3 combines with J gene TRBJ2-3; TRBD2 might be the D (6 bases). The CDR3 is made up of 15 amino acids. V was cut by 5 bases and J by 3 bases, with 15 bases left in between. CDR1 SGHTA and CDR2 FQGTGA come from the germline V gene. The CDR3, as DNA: TGTGCCAGCAGCCTCAGAGGCGGGGTGACAGATACGCAGTATTTT. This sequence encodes CASSLRGGVTDTQYF. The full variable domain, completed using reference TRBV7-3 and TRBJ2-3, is GAGVSQTPSNKVTEKGKYVELRCDPISGHTALYWYRQSLGQGPEFLIYFQGTGAADDSGLPNDRFFAVRPEGSVSTLKIQRTERGDSAVYLCASSLRGGVTDTQYFGPGTRLTVL.

CDR3 loop: CASSLLVVNEQYF. CDR3 nucleotides: TGTGCCAGCAGCTTGCTGGTAGTAAACGAGCAGTACTTC. The chain combines TRBV5-6 with TRBJ2-7; D is unclear. Germline V gene data show CDR1 as SGHDT and CDR2 as YYEEEE. CDR3 length equals 13 residues. V gave up 1 base and J gave up 5 bases, with 10 bases separating them.

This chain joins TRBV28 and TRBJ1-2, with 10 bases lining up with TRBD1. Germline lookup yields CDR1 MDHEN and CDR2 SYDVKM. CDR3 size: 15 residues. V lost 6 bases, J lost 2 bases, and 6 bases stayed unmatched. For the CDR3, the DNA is TGTGCCAGCAGGGGGGGGGACAGGGGAAACTATGGCTACACCTTC. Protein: CASRGGDRGNYGYTF.

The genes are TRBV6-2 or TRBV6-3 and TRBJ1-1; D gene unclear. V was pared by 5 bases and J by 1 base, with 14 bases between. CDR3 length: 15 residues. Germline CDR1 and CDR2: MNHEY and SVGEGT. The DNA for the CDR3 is TGTGCCAGCAGTACGACGGTCCGGGGGAACACTGAAGCTTTCTTT. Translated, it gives CASSTTVRGNTEAFF.